The rows below give T cell receptor beta chains drawn from one sample of a study of CD8 T cells in ankylosing spondylitis. TCRdb analysed the 5' RACE reads with MiXCR anew, one entry per CDR3 protein. Of roughly 150,000 distinct CDR3 sequences listed, approximately 7.3% are singletons. The source material was blood, either unsorted or a sorted T cell fraction (not recorded which). The receptors come from a female donor with ankylosing spondylitis or in good health (not recorded which). Each CDR3 is given with its conserved first and last residue. D genes are given only for firm matches. The size entry is marked missing in some rows and otherwise reads once, few, many or a size class.

v_gene	d_gene	abundance	j_gene	CDR3nt	CDR3aa
TRBV28	TRBD1	many	TRBJ1-2	TGTGCCAGCAGTTCGGAGGCGTTGGGACAGGGGTATATCTATGGCTACACCTTC	CASSSEALGQGYIYGYTF
TRBV5-6	TRBD1	-	TRBJ2-7	TGTGCCAGCAGCTCACCTAAGGACAGGAGGCAGTACTTC	CASSSPKDRRQYF
TRBV7-9	-	-	TRBJ1-4	TGTGCCAGCAGCTTAGAGGGTCCTCGCGAAAAACTGTTTTTT	CASSLEGPREKLFF
TRBV12-3/TRBV12-4	-	many	TRBJ1-1	TGTGCCAGCAGTTTAGAGGGTGGGGCTTTCTTT	CASSLEGGAFF
TRBV5-1	-	many	TRBJ1-4	TGCGCCAGCAACGGGGACACTAATGAAAAACTGTTTTTT	CASNGDTNEKLFF
TRBV7-8	-	-	TRBJ2-3	TGTGCCAGCAGCCCAGGGGACGGGACAGATACGCAGTATTTT	CASSPGDGTDTQYF
TRBV6-5	-	few	TRBJ2-7	TGTGCCAGCAGTTACACGGGGGCGATGGGCTACGAGCAGTACTTC	CASSYTGAMGYEQYF
TRBV2	-	many	TRBJ2-6	TGTGCCAGCAGTAGGGGAACTGGGGCCAACGTCCTGACTTTC	CASSRGTGANVLTF
TRBV7-2	TRBD2	many	TRBJ2-3	TGTGCCAGCAGCTTAGCCCGGGGGGGTACAGATACGCAGTATTTT	CASSLARGGTDTQYF
TRBV2	-	many	TRBJ2-5	TGTGCCAGCAGCCACGACGGGGCTGGGTACCAAGAGACCCAGTACTTC	CASSHDGAGYQETQYF